This T cell receptor (beta chain) comes out of a study of T-cell memory formation after mild COVID-19. Whole-study findings and limits: Balance between CD4 and CD8 was seen in clones contracting day 15 to 85, and a CD4+ lean was seen in later expanders.

TCRdb re-derived calls from the 5' RACE reads in MiXCR, one entry per CDR3 protein. This table holds hundreds of thousands of distinct CDR3 sequences, roughly 22% found once. CDR1 is SGHTA, CDR2 FQGNSA, per germline. The length of the CDR3 is 14 residues. Trimming cost V 5 bases and J 4 bases; bases outside gene matches: 6. In regard to this clonotype: Its target is unknown.

The sequence derives from an adult woman who had mild COVID-19 (a few samples of this study predate the infection). Cell type and time point are not known. The V call is TRBV7-2, the J call TRBJ2-5; TRBD1 matches 8 bases. Sample: PBMCs or a T cell subset sorted from them (not recorded which). As DNA, the CDR3 is TGTGCCAGCAGCCACGGACAGGGTACAGAGACCCAGTACTTC. This translates into CASSHGQGTETQYF.